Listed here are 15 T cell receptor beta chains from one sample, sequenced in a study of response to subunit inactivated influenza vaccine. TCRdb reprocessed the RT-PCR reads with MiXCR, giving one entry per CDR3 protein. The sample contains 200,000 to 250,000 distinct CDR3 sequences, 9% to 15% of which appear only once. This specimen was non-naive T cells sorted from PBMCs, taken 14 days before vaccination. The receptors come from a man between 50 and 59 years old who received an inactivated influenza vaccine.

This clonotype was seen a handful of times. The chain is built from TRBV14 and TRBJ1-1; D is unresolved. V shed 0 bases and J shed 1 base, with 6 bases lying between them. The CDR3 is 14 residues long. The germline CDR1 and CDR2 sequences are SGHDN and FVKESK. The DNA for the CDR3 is TGTGCCAGCAGCCAAGAGGTACAGAACACTGAAGCTTTCTTT. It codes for CASSQEVQNTEAFF. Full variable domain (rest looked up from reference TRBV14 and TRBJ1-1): EAGVTQFPSHSVIEKGQTVTLRCDPISGHDNLYWYRRVMGKEIKFLLHFVKESKQDESGMPNNRFLAERTGGTYSTLKVQPAELEDSGVYFCASSQEVQNTEAFFGQGTRLTVV.

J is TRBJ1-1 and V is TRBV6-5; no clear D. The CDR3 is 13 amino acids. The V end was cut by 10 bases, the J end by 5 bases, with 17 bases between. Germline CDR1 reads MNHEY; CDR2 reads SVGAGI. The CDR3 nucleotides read TGTGCCACCAGCTTAGGACCTCGAACTGAAGCTTTCTTT. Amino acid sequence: CATSLGPRTEAFF.

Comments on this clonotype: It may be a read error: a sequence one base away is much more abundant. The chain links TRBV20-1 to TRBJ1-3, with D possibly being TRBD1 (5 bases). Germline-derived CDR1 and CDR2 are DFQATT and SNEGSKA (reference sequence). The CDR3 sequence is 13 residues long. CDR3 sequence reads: CSAPGSAGNTIFF. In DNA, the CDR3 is TGCAGTGCCCCAGGGTCTGCTGGAAACACCATATTTTTT.

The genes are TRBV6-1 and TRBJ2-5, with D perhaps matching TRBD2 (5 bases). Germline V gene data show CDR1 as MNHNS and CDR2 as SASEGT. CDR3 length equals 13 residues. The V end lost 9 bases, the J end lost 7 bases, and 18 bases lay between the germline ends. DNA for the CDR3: TGTGCCAGAAGCCCCGGGCCCGAGGGGACCCAGTACTTC. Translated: CARSPGPEGTQYF.

CDR3 protein: CASSARDGQETQYF. The CDR3 DNA is TGTGCCAGCAGCGCTCGGGACGGACAAGAGACCCAGTACTTC. The chain combines TRBV11-2 with TRBJ2-5; D could derive from TRBD1 or TRBD2 (5 bases each). The germline V and J ends were trimmed by 5 bases and 2 bases, with 12 bases remaining between them. The CDR3 spans 14 residues. Looked up from germline, CDR1 is SGHAT and CDR2 is FQNNGV.

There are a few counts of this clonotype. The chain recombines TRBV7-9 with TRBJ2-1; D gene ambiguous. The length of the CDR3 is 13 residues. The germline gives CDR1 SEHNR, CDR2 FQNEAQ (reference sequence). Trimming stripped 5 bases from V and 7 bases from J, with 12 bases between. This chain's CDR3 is CASSPSDPNEQFF. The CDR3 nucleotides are TGTGCCAGCAGCCCCTCCGACCCGAATGAGCAGTTCTTC.

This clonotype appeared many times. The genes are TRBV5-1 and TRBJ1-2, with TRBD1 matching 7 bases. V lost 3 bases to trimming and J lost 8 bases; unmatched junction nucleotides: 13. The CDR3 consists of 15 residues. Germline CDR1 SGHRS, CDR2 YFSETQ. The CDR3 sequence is CASSSMTGIGSGYTF. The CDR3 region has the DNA TGCGCCAGCAGCTCCATGACAGGGATTGGGTCGGGCTACACCTTC.

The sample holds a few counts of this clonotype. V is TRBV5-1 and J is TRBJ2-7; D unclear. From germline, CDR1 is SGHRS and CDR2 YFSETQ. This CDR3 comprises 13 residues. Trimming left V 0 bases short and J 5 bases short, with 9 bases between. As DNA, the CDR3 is TGCGCCAGCAGCTTGGCCCCTGGCGACGAGCAGTACTTC. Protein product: CASSLAPGDEQYF. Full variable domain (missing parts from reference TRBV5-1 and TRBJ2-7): KAGVTQTPRYLIKTRGQQVTLSCSPISGHRSVSWYQQTPGQGLQFLFEYFSETQRNKGNFPGRFSGRQFSNSRSEMNVSTLELGDSALYLCASSLAPGDEQYFGPGTRLTVT.

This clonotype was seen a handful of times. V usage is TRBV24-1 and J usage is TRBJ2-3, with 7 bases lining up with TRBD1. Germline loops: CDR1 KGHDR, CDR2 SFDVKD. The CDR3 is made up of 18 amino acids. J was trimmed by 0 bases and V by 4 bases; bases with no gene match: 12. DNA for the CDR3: TGTGCCACCAGTGACAATTACCGGACAGGATCGAGCACAGATACGCAGTATTTT. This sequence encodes CATSDNYRTGSSTDTQYF.

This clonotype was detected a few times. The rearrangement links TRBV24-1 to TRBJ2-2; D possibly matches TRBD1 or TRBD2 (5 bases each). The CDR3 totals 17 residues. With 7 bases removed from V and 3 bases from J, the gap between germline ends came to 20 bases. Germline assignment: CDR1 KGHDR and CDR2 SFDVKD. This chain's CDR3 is CATSTSHDGTDTGELFF. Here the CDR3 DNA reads TGTGCCACCAGCACCTCTCATGATGGGACGGACACCGGGGAGCTGTTTTTT.

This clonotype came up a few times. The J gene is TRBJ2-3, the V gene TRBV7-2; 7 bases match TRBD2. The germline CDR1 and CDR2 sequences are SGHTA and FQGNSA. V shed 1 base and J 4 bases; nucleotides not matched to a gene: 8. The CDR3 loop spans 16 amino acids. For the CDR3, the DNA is TGTGCCAGCAGCTTAGTGGTGGCTAGCGGATCAGATACGCAGTATTTT. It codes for CASSLVVASGSDTQYF.

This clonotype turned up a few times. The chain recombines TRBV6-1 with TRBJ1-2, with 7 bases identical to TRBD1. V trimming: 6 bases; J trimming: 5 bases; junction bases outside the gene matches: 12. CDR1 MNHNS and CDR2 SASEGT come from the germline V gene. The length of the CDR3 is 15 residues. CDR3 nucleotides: TGTGCCAGCAGGGCCGGGACAGAGGGGGGTTATGGCTACACCTTC. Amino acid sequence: CASRAGTEGGYGYTF.

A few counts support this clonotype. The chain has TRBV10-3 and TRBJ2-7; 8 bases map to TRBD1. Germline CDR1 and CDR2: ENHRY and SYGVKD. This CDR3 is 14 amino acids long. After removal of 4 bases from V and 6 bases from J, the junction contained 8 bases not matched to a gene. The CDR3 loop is CAISANRGEVEQYF. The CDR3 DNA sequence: TGTGCCATCAGTGCCAACAGGGGGGAGGTCGAGCAGTACTTC.

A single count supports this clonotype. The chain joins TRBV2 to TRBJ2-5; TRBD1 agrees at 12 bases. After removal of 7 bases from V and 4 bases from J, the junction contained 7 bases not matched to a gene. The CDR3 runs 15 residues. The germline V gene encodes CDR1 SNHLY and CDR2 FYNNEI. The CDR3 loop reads CASTYQGQGAETQYF. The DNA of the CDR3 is TGTGCCAGCACCTATCAGGGACAGGGGGCAGAGACCCAGTACTTC.

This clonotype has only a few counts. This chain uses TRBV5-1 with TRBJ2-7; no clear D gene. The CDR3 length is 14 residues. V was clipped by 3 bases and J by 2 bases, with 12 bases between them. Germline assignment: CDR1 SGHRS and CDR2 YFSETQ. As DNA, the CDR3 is TGCGCCAGCAGCTCAGAGTGGCCTACCTACGAGCAGTACTTC. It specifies CASSSEWPTYEQYF.